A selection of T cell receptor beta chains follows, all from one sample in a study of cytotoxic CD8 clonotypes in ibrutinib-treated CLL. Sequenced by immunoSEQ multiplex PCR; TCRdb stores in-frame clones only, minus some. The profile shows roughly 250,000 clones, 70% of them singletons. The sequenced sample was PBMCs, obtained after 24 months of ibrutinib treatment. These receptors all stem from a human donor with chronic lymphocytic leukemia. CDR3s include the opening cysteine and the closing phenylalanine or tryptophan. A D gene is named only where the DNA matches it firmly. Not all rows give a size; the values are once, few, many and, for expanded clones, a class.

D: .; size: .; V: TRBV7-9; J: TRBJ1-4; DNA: TGTGCCAGCAGCCCCGCCTCGGCTAATGAAAAACTGTTTTTT; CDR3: CASSPASANEKLFF
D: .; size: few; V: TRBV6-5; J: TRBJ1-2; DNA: TGTGCCAGCAGTTACTCCGGGAACTATGGCTACACCTTC; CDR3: CASSYSGNYGYTF
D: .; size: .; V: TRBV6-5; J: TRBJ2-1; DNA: TGTGCCAGCAGTTACTCGTTTTTTGGTGAGCAGTTCTTC; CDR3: CASSYSFFGEQFF
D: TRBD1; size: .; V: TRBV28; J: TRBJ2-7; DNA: TGTGCCAGCAAACAGACGGGACAGGGCCAGCCCGACTTC; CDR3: CASKQTGQGQPDF
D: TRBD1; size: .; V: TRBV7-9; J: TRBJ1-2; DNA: TGTGCCAGCAGCTTAGAGGGACAGGGGGCTAACTATGGCTACACCTTC; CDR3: CASSLEGQGANYGYTF
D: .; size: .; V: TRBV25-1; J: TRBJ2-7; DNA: TGTGCCAGCAGCGCCGACAGGTCCTACGAGCAGTACTTC; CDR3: CASSADRSYEQYF
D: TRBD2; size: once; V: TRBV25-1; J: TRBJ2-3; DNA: TGCCTTCTAAGATTCGGTACTAGCGGGAGCACAGATACGCAGTATTTT; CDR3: CLLRFGTSGSTDTQYF
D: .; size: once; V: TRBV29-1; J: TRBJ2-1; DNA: TGCAGCGTTGTATCCGGGACCCTATACAATGAGCAGTTCTTC; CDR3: CSVVSGTLYNEQFF
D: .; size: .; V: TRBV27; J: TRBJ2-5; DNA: TGTGCCAGCACTTTGTACCAAGAGACCCAGTACTTC; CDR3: CASTLYQETQYF
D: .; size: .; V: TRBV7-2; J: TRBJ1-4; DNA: TGTGCCAGCAGTAAGACATCCCTTAATGAAAAACTGTTTTTT; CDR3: CASSKTSLNEKLFF
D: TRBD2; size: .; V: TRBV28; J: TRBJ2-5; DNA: TGTGCCAGCACCTTGGGAGGGAGGGAGACCCAGTACTTC; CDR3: CASTLGGRETQYF
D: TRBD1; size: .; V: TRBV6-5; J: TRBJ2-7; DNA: TGTGCCAGCAGTTTATCCGGGACAGCCTACGAGCAGTACTTC; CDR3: CASSLSGTAYEQYF
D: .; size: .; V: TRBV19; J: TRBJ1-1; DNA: TGTGCCAGTACCCAGGAGGAGACACTCGGCACTGAAGCTTTCTTT; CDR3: CASTQEETLGTEAFF
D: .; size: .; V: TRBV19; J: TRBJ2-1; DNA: TGTGCCAGTACTAGGCAGTTTTACAATGAGCAGTTCTTC; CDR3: CASTRQFYNEQFF
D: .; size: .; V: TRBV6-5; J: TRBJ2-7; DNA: TGTGCCAGCAGTAATCCCCCTTACGAGCAGTACTTC; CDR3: CASSNPPYEQYF
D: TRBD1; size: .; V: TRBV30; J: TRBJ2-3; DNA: TGTGCCTGGTTAGGAAGGGGACAGCCCACAGATACGCAGTATTTT; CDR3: CAWLGRGQPTDTQYF
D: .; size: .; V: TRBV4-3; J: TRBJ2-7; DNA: TGCGCCAGCAGCCAAGTGCTTGGGGCCTACGAGCAGTACTTC; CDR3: CASSQVLGAYEQYF